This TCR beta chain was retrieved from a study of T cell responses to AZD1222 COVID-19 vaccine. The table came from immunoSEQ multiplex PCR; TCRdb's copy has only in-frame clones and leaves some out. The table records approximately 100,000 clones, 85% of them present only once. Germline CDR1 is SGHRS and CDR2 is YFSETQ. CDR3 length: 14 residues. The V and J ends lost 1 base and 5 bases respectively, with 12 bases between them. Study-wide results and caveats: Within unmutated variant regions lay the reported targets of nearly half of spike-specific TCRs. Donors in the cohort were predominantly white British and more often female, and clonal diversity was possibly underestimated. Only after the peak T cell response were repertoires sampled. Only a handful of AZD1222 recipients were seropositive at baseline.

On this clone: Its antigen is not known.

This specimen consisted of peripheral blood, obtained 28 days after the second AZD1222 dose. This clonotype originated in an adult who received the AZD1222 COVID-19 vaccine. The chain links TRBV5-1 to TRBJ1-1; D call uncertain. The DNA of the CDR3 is TGCGCCAGCAGCTTGTACAGTACGGGGACTGAAGCTTTCTTT. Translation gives CASSLYSTGTEAFF. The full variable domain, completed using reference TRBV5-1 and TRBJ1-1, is KAGVTQTPRYLIKTRGQQVTLSCSPISGHRSVSWYQQTPGQGLQFLFEYFSETQRNKGNFPGRFSGRQFSNSRSEMNVSTLELGDSALYLCASSLYSTGTEAFFGQGTRLTVV.